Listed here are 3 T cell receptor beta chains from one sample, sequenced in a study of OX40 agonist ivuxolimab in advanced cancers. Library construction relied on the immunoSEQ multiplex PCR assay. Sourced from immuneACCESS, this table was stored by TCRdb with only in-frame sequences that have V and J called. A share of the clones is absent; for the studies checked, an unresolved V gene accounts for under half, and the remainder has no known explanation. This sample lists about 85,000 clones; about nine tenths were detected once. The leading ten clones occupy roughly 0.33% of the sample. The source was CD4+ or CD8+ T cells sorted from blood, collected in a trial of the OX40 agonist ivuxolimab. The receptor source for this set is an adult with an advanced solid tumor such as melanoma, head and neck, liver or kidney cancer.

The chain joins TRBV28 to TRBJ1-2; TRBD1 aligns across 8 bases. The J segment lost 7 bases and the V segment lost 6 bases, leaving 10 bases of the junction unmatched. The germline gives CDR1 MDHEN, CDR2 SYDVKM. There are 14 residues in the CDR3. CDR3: CASRSTGGGGGYTF. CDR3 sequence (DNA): TGTGCCAGCAGGAGTACAGGGGGTGGCGGTGGCTACACCTTC.

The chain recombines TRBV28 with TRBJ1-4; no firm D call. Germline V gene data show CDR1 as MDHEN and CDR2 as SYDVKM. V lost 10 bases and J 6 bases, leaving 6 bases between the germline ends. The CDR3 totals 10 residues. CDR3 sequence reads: CATRDEKLFF. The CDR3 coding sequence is TGTGCCACCCGAGATGAAAAACTGTTTTTT.

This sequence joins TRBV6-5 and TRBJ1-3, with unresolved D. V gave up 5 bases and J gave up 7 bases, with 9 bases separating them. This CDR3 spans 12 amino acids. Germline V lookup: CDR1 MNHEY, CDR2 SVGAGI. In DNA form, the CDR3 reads TGTGCCAGCAGTCCGCCCCGGAACACCATATATTTT. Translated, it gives CASSPPRNTIYF.